This record covers a single T cell receptor (beta chain). Its antigen is undetermined. The data originate from a study of T cell repertoires in cytomegalovirus infection. About the study: CMV infection plus the matching HLA type was flagged by public TCR beta signatures.

Germline values: CDR1 MNHEY, CDR2 SMNVEV (reference sequence). Trimming took off 5 bases at V and 7 bases at J, with 18 bases between the two ends. The CDR3 has 15 amino acids. TCRdb recomputed calls from the reads with MiXCR, one row per CDR3 protein. The table lists about 220,000 distinct CDR3 sequences, 35% to 45% of them singletons. Broader study findings: Public TCR beta family frequency separated CMV-and-HLA carriers, including in an independent cohort. Clonotype analysis showed dominance of the ex vivo response by HLA-C-restricted CMV-specific TCR beta clonotypes.

This receptor was taken from a human donor in good health (CMV status not recorded). Some clones in this sample may be carry-over from other donors' samples. The chain employs TRBV27 and TRBJ1-3; D is possibly TRBD1 (5 bases). Sequenced material: CD8+ T cells from cultured PBMCs, taken from culture after CMV antigen stimulation. The CDR3 is CASSPSPQGWNTIYF. CDR3 sequence (DNA): TGTGCCAGCAGTCCATCCCCTCAGGGTTGGAACACCATATATTTT.